Listed below are T cell receptor beta chains from one sample, sequenced in a study of blood T cell repertoires in COVID-19. Repertoires were generated with immunoSEQ multiplex PCR, while TCRdb's copy carries only in-frame clones and drops some. The sample holds more than 300,000 clones; more than 75% are singletons and the top ten take 1.2%. The sequenced sample was PBMCs or T cells enriched from blood (not recorded which). The receptor set was obtained from a woman in her late teens or twenties who had recovered from COVID-19. Each CDR3 is given with its conserved first and last residue. Fields, in order: clone size, J gene, V gene, D gene, CDR3 DNA, CDR3 protein. The D gene is left open where the match is weak. Rows give clone size only sometimes, using once, few, many, or a class for an expanded clone.

.,TRBJ1-1,TRBV24-1,.,TGTGCCACCAGTGAGGGCAGGGGTGCTGAAGCTTTCTTT,CATSEGRGAEAFF
few,TRBJ1-2,TRBV30,TRBD1,TGTGCCTGGAACCTCAGGGGGTGGTATGGCTACACCTTC,CAWNLRGWYGYTF
once,TRBJ1-6,TRBV4-2,.,TGTGCCAGCAGCCCCTCCACAGTTTCCTATAATTCACCCCTCCACTTT,CASSPSTVSYNSPLHF
.,TRBJ1-2,TRBV15,.,TGTGCCACCAGCAGTGAACCAAACAGGGCGGGTGGCTACACCTTC,CATSSEPNRAGGYTF
.,TRBJ1-1,TRBV5-5,.,TGTGCCAGCAGCTTGGAACTGAGGGCTCGGGGGACTGAAGCTTTCTTT,CASSLELRARGTEAFF
.,TRBJ2-7,TRBV19,.,TGTGCCAGTAGTATAGACGGAGGATACCCCTACGAGCAGTACTTC,CASSIDGGYPYEQYF
.,TRBJ1-6,TRBV6-6,.,TGTGCCAGCAGTTTAATAGAAGGGAGTTCACCCCTCCACTTT,CASSLIEGSSPLHF
.,TRBJ1-4,TRBV28,TRBD1,TGTGCCAGCAGTTTTAGCAGGGGGCGTGAAAAACTGTTTTTT,CASSFSRGREKLFF
.,TRBJ1-1,TRBV30,.,TGTGCCTGGAGCTTGGGCAGGGTCCAAACAACTGAAGCTTTCTTT,CAWSLGRVQTTEAFF
.,TRBJ2-7,TRBV6-2/TRBV6-3,TRBD1,TGTGCCAGCAGTTACGTTACGTCCGGTGGGACAGGGGCGTTATCCTACGAGCAGTACTTC,CASSYVTSGGTGALSYEQYF
.,TRBJ2-7,TRBV19,TRBD1,TGTGCCAGTAGCAATCAGGGGAGGGGACAGGGGAACTACGAGCAGTACTTC,CASSNQGRGQGNYEQYF
.,TRBJ2-7,TRBV5-4,TRBD1,TGTGCCAGCAGCTTTGGACAGGAGAAGACCTACGAGCAGTACTTC,CASSFGQEKTYEQYF
.,TRBJ2-5,TRBV7-6,.,TGTGCCAGCAGCTTAGGCCCCCCTAGTGCGGAGACCCAGTACTTC,CASSLGPPSAETQYF
.,TRBJ2-7,TRBV6-1,.,TGTGCCAGCAGTCTCAAATGGGCAGACTACGAGCAGTACTTC,CASSLKWADYEQYF
.,TRBJ2-7,TRBV20-1,.,TGCAGTGCCTTCTTAGACTACGAGCAGTACTTC,CSAFLDYEQYF
.,TRBJ2-1,TRBV6-2/TRBV6-3,.,TGTGCCAGCAGTTTGTTCCTTAGCTCCTACAATGAGCAGTTCTTC,CASSLFLSSYNEQFF
.,TRBJ1-3,TRBV7-9,TRBD1,TGTGCCAGCAGCTCCCCGGGACAGCCGGGTGGAAACACCATATATTTT,CASSSPGQPGGNTIYF
.,TRBJ2-7,TRBV19,TRBD1,TGTGCCAGTAGTTGGGACAGGAAATACGAGCAGTACTTC,CASSWDRKYEQYF
.,TRBJ1-4,TRBV15,.,TGTGCCACCAGCAGAGCAACATTGATGGCCGGGTCTAATGAAAAACTGTTTTTT,CATSRATLMAGSNEKLFF
.,TRBJ1-2,TRBV6-5,.,TGTGCCAGCAGAAGACAGAACTATGGCTACACCTTC,CASRRQNYGYTF
few,TRBJ2-7,TRBV5-4,.,TGTGCCAGCAGCTTGGACAGGAGCTCCTACGAGCAGTACTTC,CASSLDRSSYEQYF
.,TRBJ1-2,TRBV5-1,.,TGCGCCAGCAGCCTACGTACCTCGGACAGCTACCCAGCTGGCTACACCTTC,CASSLRTSDSYPAGYTF
.,TRBJ2-6,TRBV3-1/TRBV3-2,TRBD1,TGTGCCAGCAGCCACGAAGGACAGGTCTACTCTGGGGCCAACGTCCTGACTTTC,CASSHEGQVYSGANVLTF
.,TRBJ2-3,TRBV13,.,TGTGCCAGCAGCCCCGGCACAGATACGCAGTATTTT,CASSPGTDTQYF
.,TRBJ1-5,TRBV6-2/TRBV6-3,.,TGTGCCAGCAGTTACGGGGCAAAACCCCATCGCAATCAGCCCCAGCATTTT,CASSYGAKPHRNQPQHF
.,TRBJ1-2,TRBV5-5,TRBD1,TGTGCCAGCATACCGGGACAGGGGGCTTTTGGCTACACCTTC,CASIPGQGAFGYTF
.,TRBJ2-2,TRBV6-5,.,TGTGCCAGCAGCTATACTGGCCCGGGCACCGGGGAGCTGTTTTTT,CASSYTGPGTGELFF
.,TRBJ1-6,TRBV4-2,.,TGTGCCAGCAGCCAAGAGTTCGGTTTTAATTCACCCCTCCACTTT,CASSQEFGFNSPLHF